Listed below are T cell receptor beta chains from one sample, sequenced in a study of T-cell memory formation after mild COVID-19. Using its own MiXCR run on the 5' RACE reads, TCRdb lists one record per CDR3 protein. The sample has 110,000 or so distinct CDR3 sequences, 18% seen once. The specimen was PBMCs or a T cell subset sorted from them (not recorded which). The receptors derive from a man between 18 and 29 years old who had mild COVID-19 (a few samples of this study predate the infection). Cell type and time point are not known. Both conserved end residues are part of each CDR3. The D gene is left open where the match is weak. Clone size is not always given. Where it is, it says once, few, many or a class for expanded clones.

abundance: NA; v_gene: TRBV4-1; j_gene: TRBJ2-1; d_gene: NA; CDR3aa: CASSQEGGGAFREQFF; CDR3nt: TGCGCCAGCAGCCAAGAGGGTGGGGGGGCCTTTCGGGAGCAGTTCTTC
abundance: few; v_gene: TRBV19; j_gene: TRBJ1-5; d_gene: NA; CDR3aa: CASSLRGEGGNQPQHF; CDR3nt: TGTGCCAGTAGTCTCAGAGGAGAGGGAGGCAATCAGCCCCAGCATTTT
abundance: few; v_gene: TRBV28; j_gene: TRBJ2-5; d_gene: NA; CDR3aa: CASSQGRETQYF; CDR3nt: TGTGCCAGCAGCCAGGGTCGGGAGACCCAGTACTTC
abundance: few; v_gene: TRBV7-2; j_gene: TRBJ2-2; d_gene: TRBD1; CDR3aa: CASSRPRTGFGELFF; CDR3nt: TGTGCCAGCAGCCGCCCCCGGACAGGGTTCGGGGAGCTGTTTTTT
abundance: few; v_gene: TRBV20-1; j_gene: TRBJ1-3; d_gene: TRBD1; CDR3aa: CSASPGGIQGGGNTIYF; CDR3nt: TGCAGTGCTAGTCCCGGCGGCATACAGGGGGGTGGAAACACCATATATTTT
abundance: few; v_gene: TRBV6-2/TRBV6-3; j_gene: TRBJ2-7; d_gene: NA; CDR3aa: CASSYPGQVLCEQYF; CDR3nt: TGTGCCAGCAGTTACCCGGGCCAGGTCCTTTGCGAGCAGTACTTC
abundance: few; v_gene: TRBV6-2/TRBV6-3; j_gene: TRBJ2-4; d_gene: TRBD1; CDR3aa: CASSELPGQGFGLAKNIQYF; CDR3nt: TGTGCCAGCAGCGAGCTCCCGGGACAGGGTTTTGGCTTGGCCAAAAACATTCAGTACTTC
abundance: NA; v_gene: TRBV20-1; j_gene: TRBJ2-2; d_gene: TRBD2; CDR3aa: CSARDRTRSGGYNTGELFF; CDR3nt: TGCAGTGCTAGAGATCGAACGAGAAGCGGGGGCTATAACACCGGGGAGCTGTTTTTT
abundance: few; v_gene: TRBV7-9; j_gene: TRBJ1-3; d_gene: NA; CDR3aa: CASRVSSGNTIYF; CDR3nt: TGTGCCAGCAGAGTCAGCTCTGGAAACACCATATATTTT
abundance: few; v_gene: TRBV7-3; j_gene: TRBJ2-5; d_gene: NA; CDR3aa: CASSLGLVREETQYF; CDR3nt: TGTGCCAGCAGCTTAGGGCTGGTCAGGGAAGAGACCCAGTACTTC
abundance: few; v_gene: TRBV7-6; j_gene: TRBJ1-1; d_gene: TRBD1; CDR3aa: CASSTQGDTEAFF; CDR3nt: TGTGCCAGCAGCACTCAGGGGGACACTGAAGCTTTCTTT
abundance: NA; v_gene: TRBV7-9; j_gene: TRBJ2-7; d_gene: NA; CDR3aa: CASGPYYEQYF; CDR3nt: TGTGCCAGCGGCCCCTACTACGAGCAGTACTTC
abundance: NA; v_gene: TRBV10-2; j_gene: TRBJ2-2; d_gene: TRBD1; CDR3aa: CASSDRVGTGELFF; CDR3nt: TGCGCCAGCAGCGACAGGGTGGGAACCGGGGAGCTGTTTTTT
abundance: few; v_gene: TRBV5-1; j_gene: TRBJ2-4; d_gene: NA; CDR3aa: CASSEQGGEDIQYF; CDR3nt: TGCGCCAGCAGCGAGCAGGGAGGAGAAGACATTCAGTACTTC
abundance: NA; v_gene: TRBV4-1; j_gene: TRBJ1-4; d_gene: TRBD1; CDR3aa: CASSPTGTVVNEKLFF; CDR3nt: TGCGCCAGCAGCCCAACCGGGACAGTAGTTAATGAAAAACTGTTTTTT
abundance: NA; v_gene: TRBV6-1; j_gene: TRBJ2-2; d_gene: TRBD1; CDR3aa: CASTRQGQFGELFF; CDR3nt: TGTGCCAGCACCAGACAGGGTCAGTTCGGGGAGCTGTTTTTT
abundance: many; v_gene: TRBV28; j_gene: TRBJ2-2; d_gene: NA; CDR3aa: CASSFGLSMGTGELFF; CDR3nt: TGTGCCAGCAGTTTTGGACTCTCAATGGGGACCGGGGAGCTGTTTTTT
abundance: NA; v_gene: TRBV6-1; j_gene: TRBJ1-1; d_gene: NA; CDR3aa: CASSESGLNTEAFF; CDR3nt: TGTGCCAGCAGTGAATCGGGTTTGAACACTGAAGCTTTCTTT
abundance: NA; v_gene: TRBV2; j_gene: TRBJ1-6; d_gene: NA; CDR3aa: CASSERPESPLHF; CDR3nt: TGTGCCAGCAGTGAGCGCCCGGAATCACCCCTCCACTTT
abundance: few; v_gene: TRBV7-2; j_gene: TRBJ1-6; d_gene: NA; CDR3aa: CASSLLPDSPLHF; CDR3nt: TGTGCCAGCAGCTTATTACCTGATTCACCCCTCCACTTT
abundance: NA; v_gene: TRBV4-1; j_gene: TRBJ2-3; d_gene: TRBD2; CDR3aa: CASSLSRGRGGLSDTQYF; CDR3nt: TGCGCCAGCAGCCTCTCTCGGGGGCGGGGGGGCCTGTCAGATACGCAGTATTTT
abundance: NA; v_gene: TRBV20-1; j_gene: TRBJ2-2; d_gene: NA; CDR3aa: CSARVPENTGELFF; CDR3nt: TGCAGTGCTAGGGTTCCGGAGAACACCGGGGAGCTGTTTTTT
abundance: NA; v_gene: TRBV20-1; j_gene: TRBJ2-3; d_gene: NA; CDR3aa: CSASKGVRAQYF; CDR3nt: TGCAGTGCTAGTAAGGGAGTAAGAGCGCAGTATTTT
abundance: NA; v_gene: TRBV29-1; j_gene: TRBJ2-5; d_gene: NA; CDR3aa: CSVGGFQETQYF; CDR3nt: TGCAGCGTTGGAGGATTCCAAGAGACCCAGTACTTC
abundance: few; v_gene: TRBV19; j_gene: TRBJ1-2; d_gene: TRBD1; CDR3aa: CATEGQGYGYTF; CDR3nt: TGTGCCACCGAGGGACAGGGCTATGGCTACACCTTC
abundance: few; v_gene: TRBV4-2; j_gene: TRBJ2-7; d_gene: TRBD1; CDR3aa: CASSPLGQVSYEQYF; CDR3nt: TGTGCCAGCAGCCCCTTGGGACAGGTCTCCTACGAGCAGTACTTC
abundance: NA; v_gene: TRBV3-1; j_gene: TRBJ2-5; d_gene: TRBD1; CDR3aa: CASSQGQGLGETQYF; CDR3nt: TGTGCCAGCAGCCAAGGACAGGGCCTGGGGGAGACCCAGTACTTC
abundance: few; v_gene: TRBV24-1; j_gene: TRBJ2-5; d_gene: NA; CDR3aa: CATSAAGETQYF; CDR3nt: TGTGCCACCAGTGCAGCGGGCGAGACCCAGTACTTC
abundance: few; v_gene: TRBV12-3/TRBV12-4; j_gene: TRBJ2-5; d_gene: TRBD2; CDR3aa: CASSFFLAGGWRQETQYF; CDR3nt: TGTGCCAGCAGTTTTTTCCTAGCGGGGGGCTGGCGCCAAGAGACCCAGTACTTC
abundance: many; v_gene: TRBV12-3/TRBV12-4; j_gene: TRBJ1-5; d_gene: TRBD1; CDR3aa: CASSLTGEGQPQHF; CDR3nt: TGTGCCAGCAGTCTAACAGGGGAAGGGCAGCCCCAGCATTTT
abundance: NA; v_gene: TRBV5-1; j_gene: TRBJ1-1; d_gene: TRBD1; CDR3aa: CASSLMGQGQNTEAFF; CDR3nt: TGCGCCAGCAGCTTGATGGGACAGGGACAGAACACTGAAGCTTTCTTT
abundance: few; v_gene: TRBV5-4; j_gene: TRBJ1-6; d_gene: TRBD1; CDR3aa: CASSFDPGQGNSPLHF; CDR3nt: TGTGCCAGCAGCTTCGATCCAGGACAGGGGAATTCACCCCTCCACTTT
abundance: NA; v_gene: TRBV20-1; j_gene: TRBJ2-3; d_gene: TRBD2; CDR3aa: CSARDSGGGDTQYF; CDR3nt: TGCAGTGCTAGAGATAGCGGGGGGGGAGATACGCAGTATTTT
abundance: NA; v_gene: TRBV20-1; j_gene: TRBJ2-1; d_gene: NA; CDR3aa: CSARVGGYNEQFF; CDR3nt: TGCAGTGCTAGAGTGGGTGGGTACAATGAGCAGTTCTTC